Listed below are T cell receptor beta chains from one sample, sequenced in a study of CD8 T cells in Susac syndrome. TCRdb passed the immunoSEQ multiplex PCR reads through MiXCR, listing each CDR3 protein once. The sample holds 150,000 to 200,000 distinct CDR3 sequences; roughly 95% are singletons and the top ten take about 0.095%. Input material: CD4+ T cells from PBMCs. The receptors stem from a human donor with multiple sclerosis. Both conserved end residues are part of each CDR3. Fields, in order: J gene, clone size, V gene, D gene, CDR3 DNA, CDR3 protein. D genes are given only for firm matches. Clone sizes are given selectively: once, few, many, or a class where the clone is expanded.

j_call: TRBJ1-1; clone_size: NA; v_call: TRBV28; d_call: TRBD1; cdr3_nt: TGTGCCAGCAGGGGGACAGGGTTTGCAGACACTGAAGCTTTCTTT; cdr3_aa: CASRGTGFADTEAFF
j_call: TRBJ1-2; clone_size: once; v_call: TRBV10-3; d_call: NA; cdr3_nt: TGTGCCATCAGTGAGTCGACGGGCAACTATGGCTACACCTTC; cdr3_aa: CAISESTGNYGYTF
j_call: TRBJ2-6; clone_size: NA; v_call: TRBV9; d_call: NA; cdr3_nt: TGTGCCAGCGGAATTGGAAACTCTGGGGCCAACGTCCTGACTTTC; cdr3_aa: CASGIGNSGANVLTF
j_call: TRBJ2-5; clone_size: NA; v_call: TRBV12-3/TRBV12-4; d_call: NA; cdr3_nt: TGTGCCAGCAGTTCCCGGGACTTAGAGACCCAGTACTTC; cdr3_aa: CASSSRDLETQYF
j_call: TRBJ2-7; clone_size: NA; v_call: TRBV5-1; d_call: TRBD1; cdr3_nt: TGCGCCAGCAGTGACAGGGGGTCAGCCTACGAGCAGTACTTC; cdr3_aa: CASSDRGSAYEQYF
j_call: TRBJ2-7; clone_size: NA; v_call: TRBV19; d_call: TRBD1; cdr3_nt: TGTGCCAGTAATGGGGACAGGGGGCGGCGGGAGCAGTACTTC; cdr3_aa: CASNGDRGRREQYF
j_call: TRBJ2-3; clone_size: NA; v_call: TRBV29-1; d_call: TRBD1; cdr3_nt: TGCAGCGTTCAAGGACAGGGTTGGGATACGCAGTATTTT; cdr3_aa: CSVQGQGWDTQYF
j_call: TRBJ1-2; clone_size: NA; v_call: TRBV9; d_call: NA; cdr3_nt: TGTGCCAGCAGCGTAGAGATAGGAGGTAACTATGGCTACACCTTC; cdr3_aa: CASSVEIGGNYGYTF
j_call: TRBJ2-5; clone_size: NA; v_call: TRBV3-1; d_call: TRBD1; cdr3_nt: TGTGCCAGCAGCACTCCCCAGGGGGCTGGGGAGACCCAGTACTTC; cdr3_aa: CASSTPQGAGETQYF
j_call: TRBJ2-5; clone_size: NA; v_call: TRBV29-1; d_call: NA; cdr3_nt: TGCAGCGTTACCACAGGGCCAGAGACCCAGTACTTC; cdr3_aa: CSVTTGPETQYF
j_call: TRBJ2-3; clone_size: NA; v_call: TRBV28; d_call: NA; cdr3_nt: TGTGCCAGCAGCGGGGCGAGCACAGATACGCAGTATTTT; cdr3_aa: CASSGASTDTQYF
j_call: TRBJ2-3; clone_size: NA; v_call: TRBV18; d_call: NA; cdr3_nt: TGTGCCAGCTCACCAAAGGGGATCACAGATACGCAGTATTTT; cdr3_aa: CASSPKGITDTQYF
j_call: TRBJ2-5; clone_size: NA; v_call: TRBV30; d_call: NA; cdr3_nt: TGTGCCTGGTCCCGGAATTGGGAGACCCAGTACTTC; cdr3_aa: CAWSRNWETQYF
j_call: TRBJ1-2; clone_size: NA; v_call: TRBV7-2; d_call: TRBD1; cdr3_nt: TGTGCCAGCAGCTTAGTAGGGGGGACAGTGATTTATGGCTACACCTTC; cdr3_aa: CASSLVGGTVIYGYTF
j_call: TRBJ2-1; clone_size: NA; v_call: TRBV28; d_call: TRBD2; cdr3_nt: TGTGCCAGCAGTTCCACCTCCGCAGTAGCGGGAGGGAATGAGCAGTTCTTC; cdr3_aa: CASSSTSAVAGGNEQFF
j_call: TRBJ1-1; clone_size: NA; v_call: TRBV12-5; d_call: TRBD1; cdr3_nt: TGTGCTAGTGGTTTGGGGACAGGGGGAGCTTTCTTT; cdr3_aa: CASGLGTGGAFF
j_call: TRBJ2-1; clone_size: NA; v_call: TRBV6-2/TRBV6-3; d_call: NA; cdr3_nt: TGTGCCAGCACACCGCTTGGGGGGCGGGAGCAGTTCTTC; cdr3_aa: CASTPLGGREQFF
j_call: TRBJ2-1; clone_size: NA; v_call: TRBV23-1; d_call: NA; cdr3_nt: TGCGCCAGCAGTCGGAAAAATCGGGAAGAGCAGTTCTTC; cdr3_aa: CASSRKNREEQFF
j_call: TRBJ2-3; clone_size: NA; v_call: TRBV19; d_call: NA; cdr3_nt: TGTGCCAGTAATCCCCACAGGGGGGGAGCCGCAGATACGCAGTATTTT; cdr3_aa: CASNPHRGGAADTQYF
j_call: TRBJ2-1; clone_size: NA; v_call: TRBV7-2; d_call: NA; cdr3_nt: TGTGCCAGCAGCAAACAGGGTATCCATGAGCAGTTCTTC; cdr3_aa: CASSKQGIHEQFF
j_call: TRBJ2-1; clone_size: NA; v_call: TRBV10-3; d_call: TRBD2; cdr3_nt: TGTGCCATCAGTCCTGATGCGGGAGGCTTTAATGAGCAGTTCTTC; cdr3_aa: CAISPDAGGFNEQFF
j_call: TRBJ2-7; clone_size: NA; v_call: TRBV19; d_call: NA; cdr3_nt: TGTGCCAGTAGCCGGGACGGAACCTACGAGCAGTACTTC; cdr3_aa: CASSRDGTYEQYF
j_call: TRBJ1-2; clone_size: NA; v_call: TRBV6-5; d_call: NA; cdr3_nt: TGTGCCAGCAGTTACCGGGACACCTATGGCTACACCTTC; cdr3_aa: CASSYRDTYGYTF